Each of the 21 T cell receptor beta chains below was sequenced from the same sample in a study of blood T cells in healthy people across ages. The authors ran a second PCR of 7 to 11 cycles using a sample-barcoded 5' primer and a J-beta primer mix. TCRdb used MiXCR to reprocess the 5' RACE reads, holding one entry per CDR3 protein. The sample includes about a million distinct CDR3 sequences, roughly 43% seen only once; the top ten take roughly an eighth. Source material: blood. The source of these receptors is a man younger than 40 in good health.

The chain recombines TRBV6-5 with TRBJ2-1; 7 nucleotides align to TRBD2. There are 15 residues in the CDR3. The J segment lost 10 bases and the V segment lost 8 bases, leaving 17 bases of the junction unmatched. Looked up from germline, CDR1 is MNHEY and CDR2 is SVGAGI. The CDR3 loop is CASGAVVGGLKEQFF. The CDR3 DNA reads as TGTGCCAGCGGGGCGGTAGTGGGGGGGTTAAAGGAGCAGTTCTTC.

The chain has TRBV18 and TRBJ1-1; the D is unclear. The CDR3 totals 14 residues. Trimming removed 4 bases from V and 1 base from J, with 10 bases in between. Germline-derived CDR1 and CDR2 are KGHSH and LQKENI. CDR3 sequence: CASSQTPGNTEAFF. For the CDR3, the DNA is TGTGCCAGCTCACAAACGCCGGGGAACACTGAAGCTTTCTTT.

The chain links TRBV9 to TRBJ2-7, with D unclear. The CDR3 runs 15 residues. The V and J ends lost 4 bases and 3 bases respectively, with 17 bases between them. CDR1 and CDR2 from the germline V gene are SGDLS and YYNGEE. CDR3 in amino acids: CASSPTPDTVYEQYF. The CDR3 nucleotides read TGTGCCAGCAGCCCCACCCCGGATACGGTCTACGAGCAGTACTTC. The full variable domain, rest sourced from reference TRBV9 and TRBJ2-7, is DSGVTQTPKHLITATGQRVTLRCSPRSGDLSVYWYQQSLDQGLQFLIQYYNGEERAKGNILERFSAQQFPDLHSELNLSSLELGDSALYFCASSPTPDTVYEQYFGPGTRLTVT.

The rearrangement links TRBV3-1 to TRBJ1-2; the D is unclear. The germline V and J ends were trimmed by 1 base and 8 bases, with 14 bases remaining between them. Germline CDR1 reads LGHDT; CDR2 reads YNNKEL (reference sequence). This CDR3 has 14 amino acids. CDR3: CASSQGTHSRGYTF. CDR3 sequence (DNA): TGTGCCAGCAGCCAAGGAACACACTCGAGGGGCTACACCTTC.

As for this clonotype: The junction does not match germline at one end; this may be a read error. This chain connects TRBV5-1 to TRBJ2-2; TRBD2 might be the D (5 bases). CDR3 length: 16 residues. In germline, CDR1 is SGHRS, CDR2 YFSETQ. The CDR3 reads CASGTSYTSATGELFF. The CDR3 coding sequence is TGCGCCAGCGGAACTTCGTATACCTCAGCCACCGGGGAGCTATTTTTT.

On this clonotype itself: A read error may be the cause here, since a much bigger clone is one base away. V gene TRBV7-2 combines with J gene TRBJ1-2; 8 nucleotides agree with TRBD1. V trimming: 5 bases; J trimming: 7 bases; junction bases outside the gene matches: 6. The germline CDR1 and CDR2 sequences are SGHTA and FQGNSA. The CDR3 covers 13 residues. The CDR3 coding sequence is TGTGCCAGCAGCCCGGGACAGGCCTCTGGCTACACCTTC. Translated, it gives CASSPGQASGYTF. Using reference TRBV7-2 and TRBJ1-2 for the parts outside the CDR3, the full variable domain is GAGVSQSPSNKVTEKGKDVELRCDPISGHTALYWYRQSLGQGLEFLIYFQGNSAPDKSGLPSDRFSAERTGGSVSTLTIQRTQQEDSAVYLCASSPGQASGYTFGSGTRLTVV.

The chain recombines TRBV19 with TRBJ2-1, with 9 bases matching TRBD2. The CDR3 sequence is 15 residues long. Germline values: CDR1 LNHDA, CDR2 SQIVND (reference sequence). J lost 5 bases, V lost 7 bases, and 9 bases had no gene match. The CDR3 DNA sequence: TGTGCCAGTAACCCAGTTAGCGGGGGCCACAATGAGCAGTTCTTC. Translating it yields CASNPVSGGHNEQFF.

The rearrangement uses TRBV7-6 and TRBJ1-2; TRBD1 aligns across 8 bases. The CDR3 has 16 amino acids. Germline V CDR1 and CDR2: SGHVS, FNYEAQ. Trimming removed 2 bases from V and 4 bases from J; junction bases left unmatched: 9. The CDR3 DNA sequence: TGTGCCAGCAGCTTATCGCCGAGTGACAGGGGCTATGGCTACACCTTC. This encodes CASSLSPSDRGYGYTF. Together with reference TRBV7-6 and TRBJ1-2, the CDR3 gives the full variable domain: GAGVSQSPRYKVTKRGQDVALRCDPISGHVSLYWYRQALGQGPEFLTYFNYEAQQDKSGLPNDRFSAERPEGSISTLTIQRTEQRDSAMYRCASSLSPSDRGYGYTFGSGTRLTVV.

V and J are TRBV4-1 and TRBJ1-2; no definite D call. The V and J ends lost 3 bases and 0 bases respectively, with 11 bases between them. In germline, CDR1 is MGHRA, CDR2 YSYEKL. This CDR3 has 15 residues. DNA of the CDR3: TGCGCCAGCAGCCAGAATATCTTGGCTAACTATGGCTACACCTTC. This codes for CASSQNILANYGYTF.

The CDR3 is CASSEYVGDGETQYF. The DNA of the CDR3 is TGTGCCAGCAGTGAATATGTTGGGGACGGAGAGACCCAGTACTTC. The chain is built from TRBV25-1 and TRBJ2-5, with D tentatively TRBD1 or TRBD2 (5 bases each). The CDR3 has 15 residues. Germline CDR1 and CDR2: MGHDK and SYGVNS. Trimming pared 0 bases from V and 4 bases from J, leaving 12 bases between.

A few counts support this clonotype. V usage is TRBV29-1 and J usage is TRBJ2-3; possible D gene TRBD2, 6 bases. V dropped 4 bases and J dropped 6 bases, with 8 bases sitting between them. The CDR3 is 11 amino acids. Germline V CDR1 and CDR2: SQVTM, ANQGSEA. CDR3 sequence: CSVASGDTQYF. In nucleotides, the CDR3 is TGCAGCGTTGCCAGCGGGGATACGCAGTATTTT.

In regard to this clonotype: The CDR3 ends on some other residue instead of the conserved phenylalanine or tryptophan, so this is likely a read error. The chain links TRBV6-5 to TRBJ2-1, with 8 positions matching TRBD2. V trimming: 5 bases; J trimming: 9 bases; junction bases outside the gene matches: 9. The CDR3 is 14 residues long. In germline, CDR1 is MNHEY, CDR2 SVGAGI. CDR3 in amino acids: CASSRAGAGSEQFL. CDR3 coding DNA: TGTGCCAGCAGTCGAGCGGGGGCCGGGAGTGAGCAGTTCTTA.

The chain employs TRBV7-2 and TRBJ1-4, with 7 bases that match TRBD1. This CDR3 spans 15 amino acids. After removal of 7 bases from V and 5 bases from J, the junction contained 10 bases not matched to a gene. Germline assignment: CDR1 SGHTA and CDR2 FQGNSA. CDR3 in amino acids: CTSTVSGTVNEKLFF. The CDR3 DNA sequence: TGTACCAGCACCGTAAGCGGGACAGTAAATGAAAAACTGTTTTTT. The full variable domain, rest sourced from reference TRBV7-2 and TRBJ1-4, is GAGVSQSPSNKVTEKGKDVELRCDPISGHTALYWYRQSLGQGLEFLIYFQGNSAPDKSGLPSDRFSAERTGGSVSTLTIQRTQQEDSAVYLCTSTVSGTVNEKLFFGSGTQLSVL.

This clonotype showed up just once. The chain combines TRBV6-5 with TRBJ1-2, with D perhaps matching TRBD1 (6 bases). Trimming cost V 5 bases and J 5 bases, with 18 bases left between them. The CDR3 is 15 amino acids. Germline-derived CDR1 and CDR2 are MNHEY and SVGAGI. In DNA, the CDR3 is TGTGCCAGCAGTCCCGACCCCATTACAGGGTATGGCTACACCTTC. This translates into CASSPDPITGYGYTF.

The rearrangement links TRBV7-8 to TRBJ2-1, with D perhaps TRBD2 (7 bases). The CDR3 runs 18 residues. Trimming removed 2 bases at V and 2 bases at J, with 19 bases between. Germline assignment: CDR1 SGHVS and CDR2 FQNEAQ. The CDR3 is CASSLPRRGGFPYNEQFF. CDR3 DNA sequence: TGTGCCAGCAGCTTACCTAGGAGGGGGGGGTTCCCCTACAATGAGCAGTTCTTC.

This clonotype came up once. V usage is TRBV7-6 and J usage is TRBJ2-1; D is perhaps TRBD1 or TRBD2 (5 bases each). The CDR3 totals 15 residues. V dropped 3 bases and J dropped 5 bases, with 14 bases sitting between them. CDR1 is SGHVS and CDR2 is FNYEAQ in the germline V gene. In DNA, the CDR3 is TGTGCCAGCAGCTTCATGGGGCGGGCCAACAATGAGCAGTTCTTC. This sequence encodes CASSFMGRANNEQFF.

This clonotype was detected only once. V usage is TRBV5-1 and J usage is TRBJ1-6; the D gene is possibly TRBD1 (5 bases). There are 17 residues in the CDR3. Germline CDR1 and CDR2: SGHRS and YFSETQ. V dropped 1 base and J dropped 8 bases, with 19 bases sitting between them. In DNA, the CDR3 is TGCGCCAGCAGCTTGCAATCGGGCAGGGTAAATGATTCACCCCTCCACTTT. Translation: CASSLQSGRVNDSPLHF.

This chain links TRBV28 with TRBJ1-4; no reliable D call. CDR3 length: 12 residues. Trimming left V 6 bases short and J 7 bases short, with 9 bases between. Per germline, CDR1 MDHEN and CDR2 SYDVKM. CDR3 nucleotide sequence: TGTGCCAGCAGGAGAGTCAGTGAAAAACTGTTTTTT. Translating gives CASRRVSEKLFF.

This clonotype turned up a few times. This rearrangement joins TRBV27 to TRBJ2-7; no reliable D call. The CDR3 is 16 amino acids. The ends were cut back, 0 bases at V and 0 bases at J, with 12 bases in the middle. CDR1 is MNHEY and CDR2 is SMNVEV in the germline V gene (reference sequence). CDR3 in amino acids: CASSLSQPLSSYEQYF. The CDR3 bases are TGTGCCAGCAGTTTATCCCAACCCCTATCCTCCTACGAGCAGTACTTC.

A few counts support this clonotype. The CDR3 DNA is TGTGCCACCCCGGGGGAAGAGACCCAGTACTTC. It translates to CATPGEETQYF. The gene calls are TRBV24-1 and TRBJ2-5, with a weak D call TRBD2 (6 bases). The CDR3 has 11 amino acids. The germline CDR1 and CDR2 sequences are KGHDR and SFDVKD. V dropped 9 bases and J dropped 3 bases, with 7 bases sitting between them.

The sample holds a few counts of this clonotype. This rearrangement joins TRBV29-1 to TRBJ2-5; D remains ambiguous. V gave up 3 bases and J gave up 2 bases, with 10 bases separating them. The germline V gene has CDR1 SQVTM and CDR2 ANQGSEA. CDR3 size: 13 residues. Here the CDR3 DNA reads TGCAGCGTTGACCAGAAGAGGCAAGAGACCCAGTACTTC. This gives the protein CSVDQKRQETQYF.